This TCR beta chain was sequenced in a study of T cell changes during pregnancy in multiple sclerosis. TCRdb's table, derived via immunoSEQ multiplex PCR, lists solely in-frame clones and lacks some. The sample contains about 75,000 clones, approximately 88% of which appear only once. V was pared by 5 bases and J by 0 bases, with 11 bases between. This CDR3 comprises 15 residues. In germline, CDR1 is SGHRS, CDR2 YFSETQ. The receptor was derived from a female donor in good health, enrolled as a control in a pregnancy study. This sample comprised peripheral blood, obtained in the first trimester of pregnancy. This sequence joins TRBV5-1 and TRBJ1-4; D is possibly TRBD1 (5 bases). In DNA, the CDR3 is TGCGCCAGCAGAGTGGGGGGTCCAACTAATGAAAAACTGTTTTTT. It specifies CASRVGGPTNEKLFF.